Shown below are 18 T cell receptor beta chains from a single sample sequenced in a study of cytomegalovirus exposure and HLA in healthy donors. Only in-frame clones appear in the TCRdb table, and some are missing; sequencing was by immunoSEQ multiplex PCR. The sample lists about 120,000 clones, around 89% occurring once. Sequenced: PBMCs. These receptor sequences come from a woman aged 18-30 years in good health and CMV-seropositive.

The V gene is TRBV7-3, the J gene TRBJ1-5; 7 nucleotides agree with TRBD1. The CDR3 runs to 15 residues. V dropped 0 bases and J dropped 6; count of bases not matched to a gene: 5. Per germline, CDR1 SGHTA and CDR2 FQGTGA. The chain's CDR3 is CASSLTGGVGQPQHF. The CDR3 DNA reads as TGTGCCAGCAGCTTAACAGGGGGCGTTGGTCAGCCCCAGCATTTT.

This clone was recorded only once. V gene TRBV29-1 combines with J gene TRBJ2-5; D uncertain. The V end lost 4 bases, the J end lost 1 base, and 4 bases lay between the germline ends. This CDR3 has 11 residues. CDR1 SQVTM and CDR2 ANQGSEA come from the germline V gene. CDR3 nucleotide sequence: TGCAGCGTTGCTCCCCAAGAGACCCAGTACTTC. Protein sequence: CSVAPQETQYF.

This clone was detected only a few times. The V and J genes are TRBV30 and TRBJ2-7; 11 nucleotides line up with TRBD2. Germline V gene sequence: CDR1 GTSNPN, CDR2 SVGIG (reference sequence). This CDR3 has 14 amino acids. J lost 3 bases, V lost 1 base, and 2 bases had no gene match. CDR3 in DNA: TGTGCCTGGAGTGCAGGACTAGCGGGCTACGAGCAGTACTTC. Protein: CAWSAGLAGYEQYF.

V is TRBV30 and J is TRBJ1-6; 10 bases line up with TRBD1. The CDR3 length is 16 residues. CDR1 and CDR2 from the germline V gene are GTSNPN and SVGIG (reference sequence). V dropped 2 bases and J dropped 7; count of bases not matched to a gene: 8. CDR3 in amino acids: CAWSPAPGQGNSPLHF. The CDR3 DNA reads as TGTGCCTGGAGTCCCGCCCCGGGACAGGGGAATTCACCCCTCCACTTT.

The chain has TRBV9 and TRBJ1-1, with D perhaps matching TRBD1 (6 bases). The length of the CDR3 is 15 residues. The germline gives CDR1 SGDLS, CDR2 YYNGEE. Trimming took off 4 bases at V and 5 bases at J, with 18 bases between the two ends. The CDR3 DNA follows: TGTGCCAGCAGCCCCACGGGGGGCGCGGGAACTGAAGCTTTCTTT. This encodes CASSPTGGAGTEAFF.

The chain combines TRBV7-9 with TRBJ1-1, with a weak D call TRBD1 (6 bases). V was clipped by 7 bases and J by 4 bases, with 16 bases between them. Germline CDR1 SEHNR, CDR2 FQNEAQ (reference sequence). The CDR3 consists of 14 residues. CDR3 sequence (DNA): TGTGCCAGCACGCGGACAGCTTTGGGCACTGAAGCTTTCTTT. It yields the protein CASTRTALGTEAFF.

The J gene is TRBJ1-5, the V gene TRBV7-2; 7 bases line up with TRBD1. CDR3 length: 14 amino acids. Trimming removed 5 bases from V and 5 bases from J; junction bases left unmatched: 6. Germline V lookup: CDR1 SGHTA, CDR2 FQGNSA. The CDR3 region is CASSPGQVHQPQHF. CDR3 DNA sequence: TGTGCCAGCAGCCCAGGACAGGTCCATCAGCCCCAGCATTTT.

The chain is built from TRBV4-1 and TRBJ2-3, with D maybe TRBD1 (6 bases). Germline V gene lookup returns CDR1 MGHRA and CDR2 YSYEKL. The ends were cut back, 2 bases at V and 6 bases at J, with 12 bases in the middle. The CDR3 runs 14 residues. As DNA, the CDR3 is TGCGCCAGCAGCCAAAGACAGGAGGTCGATACGCAGTATTTT. Its protein product is CASSQRQEVDTQYF.

This clone was observed once. CDR3 in amino acids: CASSQLLGLAGGREQYF. Here the CDR3 DNA reads TGCGCCAGCAGCCAATTACTCGGACTAGCGGGAGGGCGGGAGCAGTACTTC. V usage is TRBV4-3 and J usage is TRBJ2-7; 15 bases agree with TRBD2. Trimming cost V 2 bases and J 7 bases; bases outside gene matches: 9. The CDR3 is made up of 17 amino acids. The germline CDR1 and CDR2 sequences are LGHNA and YSLEER.

The V gene is TRBV5-4, the J gene TRBJ1-1; 10 nucleotides agree with TRBD1. This CDR3 is 15 amino acids long. The germline V gene has CDR1 SGHNT and CDR2 YYREEE (reference sequence). Trimming at V came to 4 bases and at J to 2 bases, leaving 5 bases not matched to a gene. In DNA form, the CDR3 reads TGTGCCAGCAGCAAAGACAGGGGGCAAAACACTGAAGCTTTCTTT. Protein product: CASSKDRGQNTEAFF.

The chain recombines TRBV27 with TRBJ1-1, with a possible D match to TRBD1 (5 bases). Trimming left V 2 bases short and J 3 bases short, with 10 bases between. From germline, CDR1 is MNHEY and CDR2 SMNVEV (reference sequence). The CDR3 totals 14 residues. CDR3 bases: TGTGCCAGCAGTTTAAGGGCAGGGCACACTGAAGCTTTCTTT. Protein: CASSLRAGHTEAFF.

The chain couples TRBV18 to TRBJ2-2; the match to TRBD2 covers 13 bases. This CDR3 region has 17 residues. Unmatched junction bases numbered 8, after V lost 3 bases and J lost 7 bases. The germline CDR1 and CDR2 sequences are KGHSH and LQKENI. The CDR3 DNA reads as TGTGCCAGCTCACCGCCGACTAGCGGGAGGAGGAGCGGGGAGCTGTTTTTT. It yields the protein CASSPPTSGRRSGELFF.

The chain recombines TRBV9 with TRBJ1-2; the D gene is possibly TRBD1 (6 bases). The length of the CDR3 is 14 residues. Trimming pared 3 bases from V and 4 bases from J, leaving 13 bases between. CDR1 is SGDLS, CDR2 YYNGEE, per germline. CDR3 sequence: CASSADSHRYGYTF. CDR3 nucleotide sequence: TGTGCCAGCAGCGCGGACAGTCATCGCTATGGCTACACCTTC.

This clone occurred once. The chain employs TRBV25-1 and TRBJ1-2, with no clear D. V lost 5 bases to trimming and J lost 4 bases, with 11 bases between them. CDR1 and CDR2 from the germline V gene are MGHDK and SYGVNS. The CDR3 covers 13 residues. The CDR3 DNA sequence: TGTGCCAGCAGTACCCCTGGGCTCTATGGCTACACCTTC. It codes for CASSTPGLYGYTF.

The chain is built from TRBV7-8 and TRBJ2-7; a weak D match, TRBD2 (5 bases). Trimming left V 4 bases short and J 7 bases short, with 14 bases between. Germline V gene lookup returns CDR1 SGHVS and CDR2 FQNEAQ. This CDR3 is built from 13 residues. CDR3 amino acids: CASSSGISGEQYF. CDR3 in DNA: TGTGCCAGCAGCTCCGGGATTTCGGGAGAGCAGTACTTC.

The V gene is TRBV9, the J gene TRBJ2-1, with D perhaps TRBD1 (6 bases). CDR1 and CDR2 (germline): SGDLS, YYNGEE. V lost 2 bases to trimming and J lost 9 bases, with 18 bases between them. The CDR3 is 15 residues long. The chain's CDR3 is CASSVLPGGNGEQFF. The CDR3 DNA sequence: TGTGCCAGCAGCGTTTTACCTGGGGGCAACGGTGAGCAGTTCTTC.

The CDR3 DNA reads TGTGCCAGTAGAAAGGGCCAGGGGGCTAAGGATGAGCAGTTCTTC. Its protein product is CASRKGQGAKDEQFF. The chain combines TRBV7-9 with TRBJ2-1, with 8 nucleotides matching TRBD1. This CDR3 spans 15 amino acids. From germline, CDR1 is SEHNR and CDR2 FQNEAQ (reference sequence). The V segment lost 9 bases and the J segment 8 bases; nucleotides outside the gene matches: 15.

This chain links TRBV5-4 with TRBJ2-3, with TRBD1 identical over 7 bases. The CDR3 extends over 15 amino acids. Germline V gene lookup returns CDR1 SGHNT and CDR2 YYREEE (reference sequence). Unmatched junction bases numbered 6, after V lost 1 base and J lost 4 bases. The CDR3 reads CASSLSAGGPDTQYF. CDR3 coding DNA: TGTGCCAGCAGCTTGTCAGCAGGGGGTCCAGATACGCAGTATTTT. Drawing the rest from reference TRBV5-4 and TRBJ2-3, the complete variable domain is ETGVTQSPTHLIKTRGQQVTLRCSSQSGHNTVSWYQQALGQGPQFIFQYYREEENGRGNFPPRFSGLQFPNYSSELNVNALELDDSALYLCASSLSAGGPDTQYFGPGTRLTVL.